This section outlines one TCR beta chain sequence together with its context. What it recognizes is unknown. This record belongs to a study of T cell repertoires in cytomegalovirus infection. Study-wide context: Selected CMV epitopes included recently identified HLA-C-restricted ones as well as well-studied HLA-B-restricted ones. TCR beta signatures that were public indicated CMV infection and matching HLA type. Points from the study as a whole: The ex vivo response was dominated by HLA-C-restricted CMV-specific TCR beta clonotypes. Pooled public TCR beta family frequency picked out CMV carriers with the relevant HLA.

From the reads, TCRdb called clonotypes with MiXCR, one entry per CDR3 protein. This sample has some 700,000 distinct CDR3 sequences; 33% occur once, and the top ten carry 18%. Germline lookup yields CDR1 MNHEY and CDR2 SVGAGI. The CDR3 sequence is 17 residues long. J was trimmed by 5 bases and V by 4 bases; bases with no gene match: 13. Material: cultured PBMCs, obtained from culture after CMV antigen stimulation. The clonotype originates from a human donor in good health (CMV status not recorded). Some clones in this sample may be carry-over from other donors' samples. The chain joins TRBV6-5 to TRBJ2-2, with 7 nucleotides matching TRBD2. The CDR3 reads CASSSGGWEGPTGELFF. Written as DNA, the CDR3 is TGTGCCAGCAGTTCCGGGGGGTGGGAGGGCCCGACCGGGGAGCTGTTTTTT.